The 26 T cell receptor beta chains given below trace back to one sample, sequenced in a study of OX40 agonist ivuxolimab in advanced cancers. The repertoire was sequenced with immunoSEQ multiplex PCR; TCRdb's copy has only in-frame clones and lacks some. The sample carries 45,000 to 50,000 clones, about 89% recorded once. This material consisted of CD4+ or CD8+ T cells sorted from blood, taken in a trial of the OX40 agonist ivuxolimab. The receptors were sampled from an adult with an advanced solid tumor such as melanoma, head and neck, liver or kidney cancer.

The V and J genes are TRBV5-1 and TRBJ2-1; D is uncertain. Germline V CDR1 and CDR2: SGHRS, YFSETQ. Trimming took off 0 bases at V and 10 bases at J, with 8 bases between the two ends. The CDR3 is made up of 12 amino acids. Here the CDR3 reads CASSLAAQEQFF. In DNA form, the CDR3 reads TGCGCCAGCAGCTTGGCGGCCCAAGAGCAGTTCTTC.

The chain links TRBV5-6 to TRBJ1-4, with 8 nucleotides matching TRBD1. There are 14 residues in the CDR3. The germline V gene has CDR1 SGHDT and CDR2 YYEEEE. V gave up 4 bases and J gave up 7 bases; unmatched junction bases: 6. DNA for the CDR3: TGTGCCAGCAGCCTACCTGACAGGGGTGAAAAACTGTTTTTT. Its translation is CASSLPDRGEKLFF.

This clone was detected only once. The chain couples TRBV6-1 to TRBJ1-6, with TRBD1 identical over 7 bases. There are 15 residues in the CDR3. V was clipped by 5 bases and J by 5 bases; unmatched bases: 6. In germline, CDR1 is MNHNS, CDR2 SASEGT. The CDR3 sequence is CASSRGGTDNSPLHF. The CDR3 bases are TGTGCCAGCAGTCGGGGGGGGACAGATAATTCACCCCTCCACTTT.

The chain recombines TRBV4-1 with TRBJ1-5, with D unresolved. Trimming left V 1 base short and J 2 bases short, with 6 bases between. Germline CDR1 MGHRA, CDR2 YSYEKL. The CDR3 consists of 14 residues. The DNA of the CDR3 is TGCGCCAGCAGCCAAGCCGTGGGCAATCAGCCCCAGCATTTT. As protein: CASSQAVGNQPQHF.

The chain links TRBV6-5 to TRBJ2-2; the D is unclear. The V and J ends lost 0 bases and 1 base respectively, with 3 bases between them. Germline CDR1 is MNHEY and CDR2 is SVGAGI. This CDR3 has 14 residues. CDR3 coding DNA: TGTGCCAGCAGTTACTCCAAGAACACCGGGGAGCTGTTTTTT. Translating gives CASSYSKNTGELFF.

The chain employs TRBV6-4 and TRBJ1-5; D gene unclear. Germline V lookup: CDR1 MRHNA, CDR2 SNTAGT. The CDR3 covers 13 residues. V was clipped by 3 bases and J by 7 bases, with 10 bases between them. The CDR3 DNA reads as TGTGCCAGCAGTGAGGGATTCGGGCAGCCCCAGCATTTT. This translates into CASSEGFGQPQHF.

V gene TRBV28 combines with J gene TRBJ2-7; no firm D call. The CDR3 extends over 13 amino acids. CDR1 and CDR2 (germline): MDHEN, SYDVKM. V was shortened by 3 bases and J by 5 bases, with 11 bases between the two germline ends. The CDR3 DNA follows: TGTGCCAGCAGTTTTCGGGCGGAGAACGAGCAGTACTTC. Its translation: CASSFRAENEQYF.

This clone was picked up a small number of times. This chain links TRBV4-3 with TRBJ1-1, with a tentative D call TRBD1 (5 bases). CDR1 and CDR2 (germline): LGHNA, YSLEER. Between the trimmed V and J ends, which lost 1 base and 4 bases, there was a span of 7 bases. The CDR3 extends over 13 amino acids. CDR3 protein: CASSQVGTTEAFF. Written as DNA, the CDR3 is TGCGCCAGCAGCCAAGTAGGGACCACTGAAGCTTTCTTT.

The chain couples TRBV6-4 to TRBJ2-2, with D perhaps matching TRBD2 (5 bases). The CDR3 is 14 residues long. Per the germline V gene, CDR1 is MRHNA and CDR2 is SNTAGT. V lost 5 bases and J lost 2, with 9 bases in between. CDR3 sequence: CASSWTLNTGELFF. In DNA, the CDR3 is TGTGCCAGCAGTTGGACTCTAAACACCGGGGAGCTGTTTTTT.

The V gene is TRBV27, the J gene TRBJ1-3; no reliable D call. The CDR3 extends over 14 amino acids. The germline CDR1 and CDR2 sequences are MNHEY and SMNVEV (reference sequence). The V and J ends lost 3 bases and 0 bases respectively, with 6 bases between them. The CDR3: CASSLSSSGNTIYF. CDR3 DNA: TGTGCCAGCAGTTTGTCAAGCTCTGGAAACACCATATATTTT.

The J gene is TRBJ2-5, the V gene TRBV7-9; D is possibly TRBD2 (5 bases). This CDR3 contains 15 residues. The V gene lost 5 bases and the J gene lost 2 bases, with 15 bases spanning the gap. Per germline, CDR1 SEHNR and CDR2 FQNEAQ (reference sequence). This CDR3 reads CASSPYWAGQETQYF. The CDR3 DNA reads as TGTGCCAGCAGCCCTTATTGGGCGGGTCAAGAGACCCAGTACTTC.

The V and J genes are TRBV7-6 and TRBJ1-3; 7 bases match TRBD1. The V and J ends lost 3 bases and 2 bases, in that order; junction bases with no gene match: 4. Germline V gene data show CDR1 as SGHVS and CDR2 as FNYEAQ. CDR3 length equals 15 residues. The CDR3 nucleotides are TGTGCCAGCAGCTTGGGCAGGGGGGCTGGAAACACCATATATTTT. It is translated as CASSLGRGAGNTIYF.

The chain uses TRBV30 and TRBJ2-1; 12 nucleotides match TRBD2. The V and J ends lost 3 bases and 8 bases, in that order; junction bases with no gene match: 5. Germline V gene sequence: CDR1 GTSNPN, CDR2 SVGIG (reference sequence). The CDR3 runs 14 residues. CDR3 sequence: CAWRGLAGFYEQFF. CDR3 sequence (DNA): TGTGCCTGGAGGGGACTAGCGGGTTTCTATGAGCAGTTCTTC.

J is TRBJ2-7 and V is TRBV5-5; 7 bases fit TRBD1. The germline CDR1 and CDR2 sequences are SGHKS and YYEKEE (reference sequence). J lost 0 bases, V lost 5 bases, and 14 bases had no gene match. The CDR3 covers 17 residues. CDR3 in amino acids: CASSPRNRGRISYEQYF. CDR3 coding DNA: TGTGCCAGCAGTCCAAGGAACAGGGGAAGGATCTCCTACGAGCAGTACTTC.

The chain has TRBV28 and TRBJ2-7, with D uncertain. V gave up 5 bases and J gave up 4 bases, with 9 bases separating them. This CDR3 region has 12 residues. Looked up from germline, CDR1 is MDHEN and CDR2 is SYDVKM. CDR3 amino acids: CASSPPTYEQYF. The CDR3 region has the DNA TGTGCCAGCAGTCCACCGACTTACGAGCAGTACTTC. The full variable domain, completed using reference TRBV28 and TRBJ2-7, is DVKVTQSSRYLVKRTGEKVFLECVQDMDHENMFWYRQDPGLGLRLIYFSYDVKMKEKGDIPEGYSVSREKKERFSLILESASTNQTSMYLCASSPPTYEQYFGPGTRLTVT.

The chain couples TRBV7-6 to TRBJ1-2, with D maybe TRBD1 (6 bases). There are 15 residues in the CDR3. Trimming cost V 4 bases and J 6 bases, with 18 bases left between them. Germline assignment: CDR1 SGHVS and CDR2 FNYEAQ. DNA for the CDR3: TGTGCCAGCAGCTCCCTGGGGGGGCAGTGGGATGGCTACACCTTC. Translated: CASSSLGGQWDGYTF.

The CDR3 sequence: CATRPRDIYNSPLHF. In nucleotides, the CDR3 is TGTGCCACTCGACCCCGGGACATTTATAATTCACCCCTCCACTTT. The chain employs TRBV6-1 and TRBJ1-6, with D perhaps TRBD1 (6 bases). The CDR3 extends over 15 amino acids. V gave up 10 bases and J gave up 4 bases, with 17 bases separating them. The germline V gene encodes CDR1 MNHNS and CDR2 SASEGT.

The chain employs TRBV11-2 and TRBJ2-3; D gene ambiguous. The V end lost 1 base, the J end lost 2 bases, and 4 bases lay between the germline ends. This CDR3 has 13 amino acids. CDR1 and CDR2 (germline): SGHAT, FQNNGV. CDR3 nucleotide sequence: TGTGCCAGCAGCTTAGGTCCCACAGATACGCAGTATTTT. This encodes CASSLGPTDTQYF. The full variable domain, in which reference TRBV11-2 and TRBJ2-3 provide the parts outside the CDR3, is EAGVAQSPRYKIIEKRQSVAFWCNPISGHATLYWYQQILGQGPKLLIQFQNNGVVDDSQLPKDRFSAERLKGVDSTLKIQPAKLEDSAVYLCASSLGPTDTQYFGPGTRLTVL.

The chain is built from TRBV27 and TRBJ2-7; 11 nucleotides match TRBD1. Trimming took 2 bases from V and 3 from J; bases not matched to a gene: 9. The CDR3 is 17 residues long. Per germline, CDR1 MNHEY and CDR2 SMNVEV (reference sequence). The CDR3 loop is CASSLTYWTGGFYEQYF. In DNA, the CDR3 is TGTGCCAGCAGTTTAACCTACTGGACAGGGGGCTTCTACGAGCAGTACTTC.

This chain uses TRBV7-2 with TRBJ2-1; D is perhaps TRBD2 (5 bases). Trimming removed 1 base from V and 12 bases from J, with 10 bases in between. CDR3 length equals 12 residues. The germline gives CDR1 SGHTA, CDR2 FQGNSA. The DNA for the CDR3 is TGTGCCAGCAGCTTAGTCGGGGTCGGGCAGTTCTTC. It translates to CASSLVGVGQFF. The variable domain in full, with the rest retrieved from reference TRBV7-2 and TRBJ2-1, is GAGVSQSPSNKVTEKGKDVELRCDPISGHTALYWYRQSLGQGLEFLIYFQGNSAPDKSGLPSDRFSAERTGGSVSTLTIQRTQQEDSAVYLCASSLVGVGQFFGPGTRLTVL.

The chain couples TRBV19 to TRBJ2-5, with D possibly TRBD1 on 6 matching bases. V gave up 0 bases and J gave up 4 bases, with 12 bases separating them. This CDR3 contains 15 residues. Germline CDR1 and CDR2: LNHDA and SQIVND (reference sequence). The CDR3 nucleotides read TGTGCCAGTAGTATAGACCCCCAGGGGACAGAGACCCAGTACTTC. This gives the protein CASSIDPQGTETQYF.

The chain has TRBV27 and TRBJ1-1; D is perhaps TRBD1 (5 bases). V gave up 8 bases and J gave up 5 bases, with 18 bases separating them. CDR1 is MNHEY and CDR2 is SMNVEV in the germline V gene (reference sequence). The CDR3 runs 14 residues. CDR3 nucleotides: TGTGCCAGCCGCGTGGCAGGGTTACAGACTGAAGCTTTCTTT. Translating gives CASRVAGLQTEAFF.

The gene calls are TRBV29-1 and TRBJ1-2; 8 bases are shared with TRBD1. V was pared by 1 base and J by 8 bases, with 6 bases of the junction left unmatched. The CDR3 loop spans 13 amino acids. Germline V gives CDR1 SQVTM, CDR2 ANQGSEA. In DNA form, the CDR3 reads TGCAGCGTTGAAGGGCAGGGGGCGGAGGGCTACACCTTC. This sequence encodes CSVEGQGAEGYTF.

This clone was recorded only once. J is TRBJ1-2 and V is TRBV30; TRBD1 matches 8 bases. V gave up 0 bases and J gave up 4 bases; unmatched junction bases: 4. Per the germline V gene, CDR1 is GTSNPN and CDR2 is SVGIG (reference sequence). The CDR3 has 14 amino acids. The CDR3 nucleotides read TGTGCCTGGAGTGTGGAGGGGACAGGCTATGGCTACACCTTC. Amino acids: CAWSVEGTGYGYTF. The full variable domain, rest sourced from reference TRBV30 and TRBJ1-2, is SQTIHQWPATLVQPVGSPLSLECTVEGTSNPNLYWYRQAAGRGLQLLFYSVGIGQISSEVPQNLSASRPQDRQFILSSKKLLLSDSGFYLCAWSVEGTGYGYTFGSGTRLTVV.

V gene TRBV15 combines with J gene TRBJ2-3, with 7 nucleotides matching TRBD1. V lost 3 bases to trimming and J lost 2 bases; unmatched junction nucleotides: 2. The germline V gene has CDR1 LNHNV and CDR2 YYDKDF (reference sequence). The CDR3 runs 14 residues. CDR3 coding DNA: TGTGCCACCAGCAGGACAGGGTTCACAGATACGCAGTATTTT. Translation: CATSRTGFTDTQYF.

J is TRBJ2-5 and V is TRBV7-2; TRBD2 is a possible D gene (6 bases). CDR3 length: 15 amino acids. Between the trimmed V and J ends, which lost 2 bases and 7 bases, there was a span of 17 bases. CDR1 is SGHTA and CDR2 is FQGNSA in the germline V gene. The CDR3 DNA is TGTGCCAGCAGCTTAAGTTGGTACGGGGAGGCGACCCAGTACTTC. This translates into CASSLSWYGEATQYF.